Following are 3 T cell receptor beta chains from one sample sequenced in a study of beta chain features in type 1 diabetes. The whole isolated RNA underwent reverse transcription, so sequencing captured expressed TCRB transcripts. The protocol was immunoSEQ multiplex PCR, while the TCRdb copy is restricted to in-frame clones and leaves out a portion. Of 900,000 or so clones in the sample, roughly 15% were seen once. Material: naive CD4+ T cells from blood. The receptors stem from a woman under 30 in good health.

The chain employs TRBV7-9 and TRBJ2-7; D remains ambiguous. V lost 1 base, J lost 0 bases, and 10 bases lay in between. This CDR3 comprises 15 residues. The germline V gene encodes CDR1 SEHNR and CDR2 FQNEAQ (reference sequence). The CDR3 coding sequence is TGTGCCAGCAGCTTAGAAACGGCAGGCTCCTACGAGCAGTACTTC. Translated, it gives CASSLETAGSYEQYF.

This rearrangement joins TRBV29-1 to TRBJ1-5; TRBD1 matches 7 bases. Per germline, CDR1 SQVTM and CDR2 ANQGSEA. The CDR3 spans 14 residues. The trim removed 7 bases at V and 3 bases at J, leaving 9 bases unmatched. The CDR3 region has the DNA TGCAGCGCCCGGGAGGGGGCCCCCAATCAGCCCCAGCATTTT. It is translated as CSAREGAPNQPQHF.

As regards this clone: The DNA is left out, because the CDR3 cannot be placed on it with certainty; the CDR3 is given as TCRdb lists it. V is TRBV28 and J is TRBJ2-1; the table's D gene call, TRBD1, was not cross checked with the DNA. From its first to its last residue, the CDR3 has 16 amino acids. Per the germline V gene, CDR1 is MDHEN and CDR2 is SYDVKM. The CDR3 reads CASSTSGQGISDEQFF.